This TCR beta chain derives from a study of blood T cell repertoires in COVID-19. Trimming took off 0 bases at V and 8 bases at J, with 13 bases between the two ends. The CDR3 runs 14 residues. The germline CDR1 and CDR2 sequences are MNHEY and SVGAGI. Sequenced by immunoSEQ multiplex PCR; TCRdb stores in-frame clones only, minus some. In the table there are 50,000 to 70,000 clones, more than 75% of which are singletons. This clone was seen only once. The V call is TRBV6-5, the J call TRBJ1-1; D perhaps matches TRBD1 (5 bases). Sequenced: peripheral blood. This TCR came from a man aged 55 to 70 with active or convalescent COVID-19. CDR3 region: CASSYSGGSGEAFF. CDR3 DNA sequence: TGTGCCAGCAGTTACTCGGGGGGAAGCGGAGAAGCTTTCTTT.